The 28 T cell receptor beta chains below were found in one sample sequenced in a study of T cell responses to AZD1222 COVID-19 vaccine. The data were produced by immunoSEQ multiplex PCR, yet TCRdb's version contains in-frame clones alone and is incomplete. This table holds approximately 120,000 clones, around 90% found once. Source: peripheral blood, taken on day 0 of AZD1222 vaccination. These receptors originate from an adult in good health.

This chain joins TRBV24-1 and TRBJ2-1; the match to TRBD2 covers 12 bases. After removal of 2 bases from V and 7 bases from J, the junction contained 8 bases not matched to a gene. Per the germline V gene, CDR1 is KGHDR and CDR2 is SFDVKD. CDR3 size: 17 residues. CDR3 coding DNA: TGTGCCACCAGTGATTCTAGCGGGAGGGCCGGTCGAAATGAGCAGTTCTTC. Protein product: CATSDSSGRAGRNEQFF.

The J gene is TRBJ2-7, the V gene TRBV3-1 (or the pseudogene TRBV3-2); D remains ambiguous. CDR1 and CDR2 (germline): LGHDT, YNNKEL (reference sequence). Trimming stripped 1 base from V and 3 bases from J, with 7 bases between. The CDR3 is 13 amino acids. This CDR3 is CASSQALYYEQYF. As DNA, the CDR3 is TGTGCCAGCAGCCAAGCCCTTTACTACGAGCAGTACTTC.

The sample holds a few counts of this clone. The V gene is TRBV7-9, the J gene TRBJ2-7; the D is unclear. The CDR3 totals 16 residues. With 5 bases removed from V and 6 bases from J, the gap between germline ends came to 23 bases. From germline, CDR1 is SEHNR and CDR2 FQNEAQ (reference sequence). In DNA form, the CDR3 reads TGTGCCAGCAGCGAATTGCAGTGCCCCGCGCGGTGCGAGCAGTACTTC. This encodes CASSELQCPARCEQYF.

The chain couples TRBV27 to TRBJ2-5, with D possibly being TRBD1 (6 bases). Germline assignment: CDR1 MNHEY and CDR2 SMNVEV (reference sequence). This CDR3 has 15 amino acids. The V end lost 5 bases, the J end lost 4 bases, and 17 bases lay between the germline ends. The CDR3 reads CASSRAGTNPETQYF. CDR3 nucleotides: TGTGCCAGCAGTAGAGCAGGGACAAACCCAGAGACCCAGTACTTC.

With respect to this clone: One end of the junction does not line up with germline, which may come from a read error. V and J are TRBV6-5 and TRBJ2-1; tentative D call: TRBD2 (5 bases). The CDR3 totals 13 residues. Germline V gives CDR1 MNHEY, CDR2 SVGAGI. CDR3 in DNA: TGTGCCAGCACCTCGGCGGGCTACCATGAGCAGTTCTTC. It codes for CASTSAGYHEQFF.

This clone has just a few counts. The chain links TRBV5-1 to TRBJ2-1; D is ambiguous. The CDR3 contains 14 residues. Germline lookup yields CDR1 SGHRS and CDR2 YFSETQ. V was pared by 0 bases and J by 2 bases, with 6 bases between. CDR3 coding DNA: TGCGCCAGCAGCTTGGATCCCGCCTACAATGAGCAGTTCTTC. This translates into CASSLDPAYNEQFF.

This clone was seen a handful of times. The rearrangement links TRBV7-9 to TRBJ1-5; no definite D call. This CDR3 comprises 13 residues. Trimming stripped 0 bases from V and 5 bases from J, with 5 bases between. Germline V lookup: CDR1 SEHNR, CDR2 FQNEAQ (reference sequence). The CDR3 region is CASSLAPYQPQHF. The CDR3 DNA follows: TGTGCCAGCAGCTTAGCCCCCTATCAGCCCCAGCATTTT.

The chain links TRBV9 to TRBJ1-1, with no clear D. Trimming shortened V by 3 bases and J by 1 base, and 16 bases separated the two germline ends. CDR1 is SGDLS, CDR2 YYNGEE, per germline. The CDR3 consists of 16 residues. CDR3: CASSDQVGVGNTEAFF. The DNA for the CDR3 is TGTGCCAGCAGCGACCAAGTTGGGGTAGGGAACACTGAAGCTTTCTTT.

The V call is TRBV2, the J call TRBJ2-7, with 9 bases matching TRBD1. The CDR3 totals 14 residues. J was trimmed by 6 bases and V by 1 base; bases with no gene match: 4. Germline V CDR1 and CDR2: SNHLY, FYNNEI. For the CDR3, the DNA is TGTGCCAGCAGTGAAGTAGGACAGGGGTCCGAGCAGTACTTC. It specifies CASSEVGQGSEQYF.

This chain links TRBV6-5 with TRBJ2-3, with 8 bases fitting TRBD2. The CDR3 extends over 13 amino acids. The V gene end was trimmed by 10 bases and the J gene end by 7 bases; junction bases not matched to a gene: 10. From germline, CDR1 is MNHEY and CDR2 SVGAGI. CDR3 sequence: CATRGGAPNTQYF. As DNA, the CDR3 is TGTGCCACCCGGGGGGGGGCGCCGAATACGCAGTATTTT.

The J gene is TRBJ2-5, the V gene TRBV7-8; 7 bases line up with TRBD1. CDR3 length: 15 residues. The trim removed 2 bases at V and 4 bases at J, leaving 7 bases unmatched. The germline CDR1 and CDR2 sequences are SGHVS and FQNEAQ. CDR3 bases: TGTGCCAGCAGCTTAAGACCGGCAGGGGGAGAGACCCAGTACTTC. Translation gives CASSLRPAGGETQYF.

The chain couples TRBV29-1 to TRBJ1-1; no firm D call. Germline V gene lookup returns CDR1 SQVTM and CDR2 ANQGSEA. The CDR3 has 12 amino acids. Trimming cost V 7 bases and J 1 base, with 10 bases left between them. CDR3 DNA sequence: TGCAGCGCTCTAACGGGGAACACTGAAGCTTTCTTT. As protein: CSALTGNTEAFF.

The V gene is TRBV5-1, the J gene TRBJ1-1; 7 bases fit TRBD1. The CDR3 is 15 residues long. Trimming at V came to 1 base and at J to 3 bases, leaving 6 bases not matched to a gene. The germline V gene encodes CDR1 SGHRS and CDR2 YFSETQ. CDR3 residues: CASSLLGQGDTEAFF. CDR3 nucleotides: TGCGCCAGCAGCTTGTTGGGCCAGGGGGACACTGAAGCTTTCTTT.

This clone was recorded only once. This chain uses TRBV5-8 with TRBJ1-2, with D maybe TRBD1 (5 bases). The CDR3 runs 15 residues. V was trimmed by 0 bases and J by 4 bases, leaving 13 bases between them. Germline CDR1 reads SGHTS; CDR2 reads YDEGEE. The CDR3 protein is CASSLAGAGSYGYTF. The CDR3 DNA sequence: TGTGCCAGCAGCTTGGCCGGAGCAGGGAGCTATGGCTACACCTTC.

This rearrangement joins TRBV19 to TRBJ2-2; maybe TRBD2 (5 bases). This CDR3 comprises 14 residues. Trimming took off 6 bases at V and 2 bases at J, with 10 bases between the two ends. Germline-derived CDR1 and CDR2 are LNHDA and SQIVND (reference sequence). CDR3 protein: CASSVGVNTGELFF. The CDR3 DNA reads as TGTGCCAGTAGCGTCGGGGTTAACACCGGGGAGCTGTTTTTT.

The rearrangement links TRBV6-5 to TRBJ2-5, with a tentative D call TRBD2 (6 bases). Germline CDR1 MNHEY, CDR2 SVGAGI. The ends were cut back, 1 base at V and 5 bases at J, with 17 bases in the middle. This CDR3 has 16 amino acids. The CDR3 here is CASSYWDGSLSETQYF. The CDR3 DNA is TGTGCCAGCAGTTACTGGGACGGGAGCTTATCGGAGACCCAGTACTTC.

This rearrangement joins TRBV14 to TRBJ2-3, with D maybe TRBD1 (6 bases). Germline V gives CDR1 SGHDN, CDR2 FVKESK. The CDR3 spans 16 residues. The V end was cut by 3 bases, the J end by 1 base, with 14 bases between. The CDR3 DNA is TGTGCCAGCAGCCAGCCACAGGGCCGAGGCACAGATACGCAGTATTTT. It translates to CASSQPQGRGTDTQYF.

The genes are TRBV6-1 and TRBJ2-7; D remains unclear. V lost 4 bases to trimming and J lost 1 base, with 17 bases between them. CDR1 MNHNS and CDR2 SASEGT come from the germline V gene. CDR3 length: 16 residues. CDR3 sequence reads: CASSASLTDGSYEQYF. The CDR3 DNA is TGTGCCAGCAGTGCCTCACTCACGGACGGATCCTACGAGCAGTACTTC.

CDR3 loop: CASSLTEGQPQHF. In nucleotides, the CDR3 is TGTGCCAGCAGCCTGACAGAGGGTCAGCCCCAGCATTTT. J is TRBJ1-5 and V is TRBV2; maybe TRBD1 (5 bases). CDR3 size: 13 residues. The germline CDR1 and CDR2 sequences are SNHLY and FYNNEI. V was pared by 6 bases and J by 6 bases, with 12 bases between. The full variable domain, with the rest looked up from reference TRBV2 and TRBJ1-5, is EPEVTQTPSHQVTQMGQEVILRCVPISNHLYFYWYRQILGQKVEFLVSFYNNEISEKSEIFDDQFSVERPDGSNFTLKIRSTKLEDSAMYFCASSLTEGQPQHFGDGTRLSIL.

In this sample, this clone turned up once. This chain links TRBV3-1 (or the pseudogene TRBV3-2) with TRBJ2-1; D perhaps matches TRBD2 (5 bases). The germline gives CDR1 LGHDT, CDR2 YNNKEL (reference sequence). Trimming took 4 bases from V and 11 from J, leaving 12 bases between them. The CDR3 has 12 amino acids. The chain's CDR3 is CASSPGLVQQFF. As DNA, the CDR3 is TGTGCCAGCAGCCCTGGACTCGTACAGCAGTTCTTC.

The chain is built from TRBV30 and TRBJ2-2, with 10 bases matching TRBD1. The CDR3 loop spans 15 amino acids. Germline trimming cut 4 bases from V and 4 bases from J; bases unmatched to any gene: 6. Germline V gene sequence: CDR1 GTSNPN, CDR2 SVGIG (reference sequence). The CDR3: CAWMKGQGGTGELFF. The CDR3 bases are TGTGCCTGGATGAAAGGACAGGGGGGCACCGGGGAGCTGTTTTTT.

This chain links TRBV3-1 (or the pseudogene TRBV3-2) with TRBJ2-7, with D tentatively TRBD1 (6 bases). The CDR3 runs 15 residues. The V gene lost 1 base and the J gene lost 0 bases, with 10 bases spanning the gap. Germline CDR1 and CDR2: LGHDT and YNNKEL (reference sequence). The CDR3 DNA follows: TGTGCCAGCAGCCAAGTATCCAGGGGCTCCTACGAGCAGTACTTC. This encodes CASSQVSRGSYEQYF.

The V gene is TRBV30, the J gene TRBJ1-1; TRBD1 is a possible D gene (6 bases). The CDR3 extends over 15 amino acids. V gave up 0 bases and J gave up 2 bases, with 13 bases separating them. Germline loops: CDR1 GTSNPN, CDR2 SVGIG (reference sequence). The CDR3 reads CAWSVFYRANTEAFF. The DNA of the CDR3 is TGTGCCTGGAGTGTATTCTACAGGGCCAACACTGAAGCTTTCTTT. The whole variable domain, filled in from reference TRBV30 and TRBJ1-1, reads SQTIHQWPATLVQPVGSPLSLECTVEGTSNPNLYWYRQAAGRGLQLLFYSVGIGQISSEVPQNLSASRPQDRQFILSSKKLLLSDSGFYLCAWSVFYRANTEAFFGQGTRLTVV.

This chain joins TRBV3-1 (or the pseudogene TRBV3-2) and TRBJ1-4; possible D gene TRBD1, 5 bases. V lost 0 bases, J lost 8 bases, and 10 bases lay in between. From germline, CDR1 is LGHDT and CDR2 YNNKEL (reference sequence). The CDR3 has 14 residues. The CDR3 reads CASSQDTRGEKLFF. CDR3 coding DNA: TGTGCCAGCAGCCAAGATACGCGGGGGGAAAAACTGTTTTTT.

This clone was found once. J is TRBJ2-1 and V is TRBV7-9, with 8 bases that match TRBD2. The CDR3 is 16 residues long. Per germline, CDR1 SEHNR and CDR2 FQNEAQ (reference sequence). Germline trimming cut 4 bases from V and 1 base from J; bases unmatched to any gene: 6. The CDR3 nucleotides read TGTGCCAGCAGCTACGGGAGCGGGGGATCCTACAATGAGCAGTTCTTC. Residues: CASSYGSGGSYNEQFF.

The chain couples TRBV4-1 to TRBJ2-7, with TRBD2 identical over 11 bases. CDR3 length: 17 residues. Germline CDR1 reads MGHRA; CDR2 reads YSYEKL. V lost 2 bases, J lost 1 base, and 7 bases stayed unmatched. The CDR3 DNA reads TGCGCCAGCAGCCAAAGGGGACTAGCGGTATCATCCTACGAGCAGTACTTC. Translated: CASSQRGLAVSSYEQYF.

The CDR3 here is CASSYTPVDAFF. The DNA of the CDR3 is TGTGCCAGCAGTTATACTCCAGTAGACGCTTTCTTT. The V and J genes are TRBV2 and TRBJ1-1, with D hard to call. Germline V gene sequence: CDR1 SNHLY, CDR2 FYNNEI. V lost 5 bases and J 11 bases, leaving 15 bases between the germline ends. The CDR3 totals 12 residues.

As concerns this clone: The junction shows a germline mismatch at one end, possibly a read error. This chain uses TRBV7-2 with TRBJ1-1; weak D call: TRBD1 (5 bases). The CDR3 loop spans 16 amino acids. Germline CDR1 and CDR2: SGHTA and FQGNSA. The CDR3: CASSLAVGVGEPPDQF. CDR3 in DNA: TGTGCCAGCAGCTTAGCGGTCGGAGTGGGGGAGCCGCCCGACCAATTT.